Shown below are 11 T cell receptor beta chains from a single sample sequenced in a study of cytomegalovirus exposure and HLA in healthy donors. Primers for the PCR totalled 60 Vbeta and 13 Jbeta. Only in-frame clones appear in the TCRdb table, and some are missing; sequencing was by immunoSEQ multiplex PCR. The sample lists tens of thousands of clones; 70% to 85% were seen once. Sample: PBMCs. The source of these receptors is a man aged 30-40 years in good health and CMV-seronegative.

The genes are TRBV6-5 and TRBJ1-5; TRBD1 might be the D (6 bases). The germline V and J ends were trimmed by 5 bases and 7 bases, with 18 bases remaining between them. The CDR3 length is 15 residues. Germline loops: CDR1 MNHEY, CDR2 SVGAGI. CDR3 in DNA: TGTGCCAGCAGTCGTACCAGAGGGACATACCAGCCCCAGCATTTT. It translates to CASSRTRGTYQPQHF.

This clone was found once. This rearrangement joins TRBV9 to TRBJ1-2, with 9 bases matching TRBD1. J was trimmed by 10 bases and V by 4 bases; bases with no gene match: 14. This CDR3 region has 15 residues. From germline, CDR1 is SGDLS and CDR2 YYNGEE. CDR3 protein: CASSPVTSDRGIYTF. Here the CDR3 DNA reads TGTGCCAGCAGCCCCGTGACCTCGGACAGGGGTATCTACACCTTC. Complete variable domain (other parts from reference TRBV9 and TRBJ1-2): DSGVTQTPKHLITATGQRVTLRCSPRSGDLSVYWYQQSLDQGLQFLIQYYNGEERAKGNILERFSAQQFPDLHSELNLSSLELGDSALYFCASSPVTSDRGIYTFGSGTRLTVV.

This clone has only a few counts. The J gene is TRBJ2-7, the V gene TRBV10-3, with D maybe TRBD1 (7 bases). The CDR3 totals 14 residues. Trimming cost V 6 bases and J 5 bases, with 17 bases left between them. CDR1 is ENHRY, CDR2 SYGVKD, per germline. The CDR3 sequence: CAIRPSGGGNEQYF. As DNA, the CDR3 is TGTGCCATCAGGCCCTCCGGAGGGGGCAACGAGCAGTACTTC.

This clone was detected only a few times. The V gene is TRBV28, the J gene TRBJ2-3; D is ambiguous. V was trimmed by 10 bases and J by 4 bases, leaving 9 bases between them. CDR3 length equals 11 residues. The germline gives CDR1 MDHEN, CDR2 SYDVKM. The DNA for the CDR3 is TGTGCCACCAACGCGGCAGATACGCAGTATTTT. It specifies CATNAADTQYF.

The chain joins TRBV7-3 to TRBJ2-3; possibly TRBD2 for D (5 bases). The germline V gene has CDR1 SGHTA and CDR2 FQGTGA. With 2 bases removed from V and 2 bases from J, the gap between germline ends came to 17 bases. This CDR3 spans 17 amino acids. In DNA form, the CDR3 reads TGTGCCAGCAGCTTATATACTAGAAGTTCCCCCACAGATACGCAGTATTTT. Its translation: CASSLYTRSSPTDTQYF.

CDR3 residues: CAWNRGDRAKGEAFF. The DNA of the CDR3 is TGTGCCTGGAATCGGGGGGACCGTGCCAAGGGGGAAGCTTTCTTT. The V and J genes are TRBV30 and TRBJ1-1; the D gene is possibly TRBD1 (5 bases). The germline V gene encodes CDR1 GTSNPN and CDR2 SVGIG (reference sequence). The length of the CDR3 is 15 residues. Trimming shortened V by 4 bases and J by 8 bases, and 23 bases separated the two germline ends.

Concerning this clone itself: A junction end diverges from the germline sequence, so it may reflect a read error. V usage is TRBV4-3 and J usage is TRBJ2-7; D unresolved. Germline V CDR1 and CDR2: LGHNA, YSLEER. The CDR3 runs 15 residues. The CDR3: CPSSQEQTGLYEQYF. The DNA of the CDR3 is TGCCCCAGCAGCCAAGAACAGACCGGCCTGTACGAGCAGTACTTC.

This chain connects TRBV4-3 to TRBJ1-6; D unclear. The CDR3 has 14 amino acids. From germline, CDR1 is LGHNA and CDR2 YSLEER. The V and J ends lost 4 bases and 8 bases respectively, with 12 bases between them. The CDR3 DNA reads TGCGCCAGCAGCCGGCTCTCCAGTGATTCACCCCTCCACTTT. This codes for CASSRLSSDSPLHF.

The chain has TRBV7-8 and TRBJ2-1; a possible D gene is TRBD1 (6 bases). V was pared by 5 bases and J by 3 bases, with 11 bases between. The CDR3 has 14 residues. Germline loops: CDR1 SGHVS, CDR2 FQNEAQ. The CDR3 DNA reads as TGTGCCAGCAGCCCTGGACAGTTCTACAATGAGCAGTTCTTC. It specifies CASSPGQFYNEQFF.

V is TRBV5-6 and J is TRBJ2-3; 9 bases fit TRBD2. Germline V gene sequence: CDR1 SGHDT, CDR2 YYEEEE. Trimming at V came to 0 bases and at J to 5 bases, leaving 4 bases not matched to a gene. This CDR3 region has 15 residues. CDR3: CASSLALAGKDTQYF. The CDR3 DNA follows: TGTGCCAGCAGCTTGGCACTAGCGGGTAAAGATACGCAGTATTTT.

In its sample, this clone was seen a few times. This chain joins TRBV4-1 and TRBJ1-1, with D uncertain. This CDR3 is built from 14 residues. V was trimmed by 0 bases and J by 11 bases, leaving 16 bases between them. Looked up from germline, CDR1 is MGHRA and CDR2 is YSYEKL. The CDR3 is CASSQDRKEGGAFF. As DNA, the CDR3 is TGCGCCAGCAGCCAAGATAGAAAAGAGGGTGGGGCTTTCTTT.